Below, one T cell receptor (beta chain) is given with its context. The antigen remains undetermined. There are 19 residues in the CDR3. Looked up from germline, CDR1 is SGHVS and CDR2 is FNYEAQ. Trimming at V came to 5 bases and at J to 1 base, leaving 9 bases not matched to a gene. CD4+ T cells specific for antigen were expanded with viral peptide pools by the ViraFEST assay before sequencing. CD4+ T cells were isolated after 10 days of culture. Vaccinated participants had no history of SARS-CoV-2 infection and tested negative for nucleocapsid antibodies. Days 3 and 7 saw half the medium replaced with IL-2 medium. These data originate in a study of vaccination effects on CD4 cells after COVID-19. Study observations and caveats: Common cold coronavirus cross-reactivity was shown by only 1 of 255 vaccine-induced clones in healthy vaccinees.

Here immunoSEQ multiplex PCR was the method, and the copy in TCRdb shows in-frame clones only, minus some. This repertoire shows under 85,000 clones, approximately 74% found once; its top ten account for approximately 1.7%. The chain couples TRBV7-6 to TRBJ2-3; 16 nucleotides match TRBD2. This receptor was taken from a human donor who received a COVID-19 vaccine. Sample: CD4+ T cells from PBMCs cultured with HCoV-229E spike peptides, taken before COVID-19 vaccination. The CDR3 here is CASSPPGLAGGLGTDTQYF. The CDR3 DNA reads TGTGCCAGCAGCCCACCGGGACTAGCGGGGGGGCTTGGCACAGATACGCAGTATTTT.